This T cell receptor (beta chain) was obtained from a study of OX40 agonist ivuxolimab in advanced cancers. About the investigation overall: Ivuxolimab was a fully human IgG2 agonistic monoclonal antibody targeting the costimulatory receptor OX40 (CD134). Intravenous ivuxolimab was administered to patients every 2 weeks at six dose levels: 0.01, 0.1, 0.3, 1.5, 3 and 10 mg/kg. Of the approximately 54 patients in dose escalation, some 20 had hepatocellular carcinoma, some 15 had melanoma, 9 had renal cell carcinoma and 9 had head and neck cancer. In the dose-escalation cohort, 82.7% of patients were male, and the mean age was about 55 years, with a range of about 23 to 90. Prior anti-PD-1, anti-PD-L1 or anti-CTLA-4 therapy was permitted, and checkpoint inhibitors had been received by roughly two fifths of dose-escalation patients. Partial responses occurred in three dose-escalation patients, of whom one had hepatocellular carcinoma and two had cutaneous melanoma. The purpose of peripheral TCRbeta sequencing was to test whether ivuxolimab changed TCR sequence diversity and led to clonal T-cell expansion. The paper reports the monotherapy dose-escalation portion (N = 52 patients) of the phase I ivuxolimab trial.

As concerns this clone: The antigen this receptor binds is unknown. The record has no base qualities; no much larger clone is one base away.

The trial excluded patients who had a history of autoimmune disease or were on systemic immunosuppression. Peripheral blood for TCR sequencing was collected from all dose cohorts at baseline, on cycle 4 day 1, and on cycle 7 day 1. Samples were obtained from an open-label, multicenter, first-in-human phase I dose-escalation trial of ivuxolimab. The trial enrolled adults with locally advanced or metastatic head and neck squamous cell, hepatocellular, melanoma or renal cell carcinoma. Before TCR sequencing, CD4+ and CD8+ T cells were separately sorted from peripheral blood. Genomic DNA was extracted from sorted cells for sequencing of the TCRbeta CDR3 region. The immunoSEQ Assay was used for sequencing of TCRbeta CDR3 regions. The clones in this table, taken by TCRdb from immuneACCESS, are in-frame only. Not every clone is retained; where verified, under half of the shortfall comes from an unresolved V gene, and the cause of the rest is unknown. Across this sample there are 50,000 to 55,000 clones, with roughly 84% seen only once. The ten most abundant clones make up less than 2% of the sample.

The germline V gene encodes CDR1 SEHNR and CDR2 FQNEAQ (reference sequence). The CDR3, from cysteine to phenylalanine, totals 15 residues. Left in the record is the CDR3 DNA by itself, 45 bases read in frame from the first base. The V end gives up 4 bases and the J end 4 bases, leaving 9 bases in the junction not matched to a gene. Overall study results and their limits: In the 0.1-3.0 mg/kg groups, partial responders had among the lowest normalized peripheral clonal expansion, particularly in CD8+ T cells. The antigen specificity of the clonally expanded peripheral T cells was not determined. Low levels of normalized T-cell clonal expansion were also seen in some patients who did not respond. At doses of 0.1 to 3.0 mg/kg, clonal expansion of both CD4+ and CD8+ T cells in blood was seen between baseline and week 6. On average, CD8+ T cells showed more expanded clones than CD4+ T cells after ivuxolimab.

The sequence is built from TRBV7-9 and TRBJ2-7; 8 middle bases align to TRBD1. The input for sequencing was CD4+ or CD8+ T cells sorted from blood, taken in a trial of the OX40 agonist ivuxolimab. This clonotype originated in an adult with an advanced solid tumor such as melanoma, head and neck, liver or kidney cancer. The CDR3 protein is CASSSGGAGSYEQYF. At the DNA level, the sequence is TGTGCCAGCAGCTCAGGGGGCGCGGGGTCGTACGAGCAGTACTTC. Here the CDR3 is joined to the reference TRBV7-9 and TRBJ2-7 genes, and the full variable domain is: DTGVSQNPRHKITKRGQNVTFRCDPISEHNRLYWYRQTLGQGPEFLTYFQNEAQLEKSRLLSDRFSAERPKGSFSTLEIQRTEQGDSAMYLCASSSGGAGSYEQYFGPGTRLTVT.